Listed below are T cell receptor beta chains from one sample, sequenced in a study of blood T cell repertoires in COVID-19. Data came from immunoSEQ multiplex PCR; TCRdb stores just in-frame clones and leaves some out. Of about 270,000 clones listed, roughly 88% are singletons. Sequenced input: peripheral blood. These receptors all come from a woman of 80 years or more with COVID-19, enrolled during active disease. Each CDR3 is given with its conserved first and last residue. Each record gives: D gene, V gene, J gene, clone size, CDR3 protein, CDR3 DNA. The D gene is left open where the match is weak. Not all rows give a size; the values are once, few, many and, for expanded clones, a class.

TRBD1	TRBV6-6	TRBJ1-2	NA	CASSFPDRDRYTF	TGTGCCAGCAGTTTCCCGGACAGGGATCGCTACACCTTC
NA	TRBV2	TRBJ1-3	NA	CASSVAGDTIYF	TGTGCCAGCAGTGTCGCGGGGGACACCATATATTTT
TRBD1	TRBV19	TRBJ2-7	NA	CASSMGGQGSYEQYF	TGTGCCAGTAGTATGGGGGGACAGGGCTCCTACGAGCAGTACTTC
NA	TRBV11-2	TRBJ1-3	NA	CASSHSSGNTIYF	TGTGCCAGCAGCCACAGCTCTGGAAACACCATATATTTT
NA	TRBV6-1	TRBJ1-5	NA	CASSERHSRSVVGNQPQHF	TGTGCCAGCAGTGAAAGGCACAGCCGTTCGGTTGTAGGCAATCAGCCCCAGCATTTT
TRBD2	TRBV7-2	TRBJ2-1	NA	CASSSGLAGKDEQFF	TGTGCCAGCAGCTCGGGACTAGCGGGGAAGGATGAGCAGTTCTTC
NA	TRBV7-9	TRBJ2-1	NA	CASSEYRLSSYNEQFF	TGTGCCAGCAGCGAATACAGGTTAAGCTCCTACAATGAGCAGTTCTTC
TRBD1	TRBV5-3	TRBJ1-5	NA	CARSVPGGNWMPQHF	TGTGCCAGAAGCGTTCCAGGGGGCAATTGGATGCCCCAGCATTTT
NA	TRBV27	TRBJ2-1	once	CASSSRGEYNEQFF	TGTGCCAGCAGTTCCCGGGGAGAATACAATGAGCAGTTCTTC
TRBD1	TRBV6-6	TRBJ1-5	NA	CASSAIGGDQPQHF	TGTGCCAGCAGTGCGATAGGGGGCGATCAGCCCCAGCATTTT
TRBD1	TRBV19	TRBJ1-5	NA	CASSPKTGAPYQPQHF	TGTGCCAGTAGTCCGAAGACAGGGGCACCATATCAGCCCCAGCATTTT
NA	TRBV7-3	TRBJ2-1	NA	CASSLTGDSYNEQFF	TGTGCCAGCAGCTTAACAGGCGACAGCTACAATGAGCAGTTCTTC
NA	TRBV23-1	TRBJ1-2	NA	CASSFRHYYGYTF	TGCGCCAGCAGCTTTCGACACTACTATGGCTACACCTTC
NA	TRBV3-1/TRBV3-2	TRBJ2-5	once	CASSQAAQETQYF	TGTGCCAGCAGCCAGGCAGCGCAAGAGACCCAGTACTTC
TRBD1	TRBV11-2	TRBJ2-1	NA	CASSLGQGVHEQFF	TGTGCCAGCAGCCTGGGACAGGGGGTCCATGAGCAGTTCTTC
NA	TRBV15	TRBJ1-5	NA	CATSRDPDQPQHF	TGTGCCACCAGCAGAGATCCAGATCAGCCCCAGCATTTT
NA	TRBV9	TRBJ1-3	NA	CASSARTGNGNTIYF	TGTGCCAGCAGCGCAAGAACAGGGAATGGAAACACCATATATTTT
TRBD1	TRBV7-9	TRBJ1-3	NA	CASSPRQGAGNTIYF	TGTGCCAGCAGCCCCAGACAGGGGGCGGGAAACACCATATATTTT
NA	TRBV28	TRBJ1-1	few	CASSLDRLQAFF	TGTGCCAGCAGTTTAGACAGGTTACAAGCTTTCTTT
TRBD1	TRBV7-6	TRBJ2-7	NA	CASSFTQGAPREQYF	TGTGCCAGCAGCTTCACGCAGGGGGCGCCGAGGGAGCAGTACTTC
TRBD2	TRBV18	TRBJ2-1	NA	CASSGGLAGLNEQFF	TGTGCCAGCTCAGGCGGACTAGCGGGGTTGAATGAGCAGTTCTTC
NA	TRBV18	TRBJ2-3	NA	CASSPTAADTQYF	TGTGCCAGCTCACCAACCGCAGCAGATACGCAGTATTTT
NA	TRBV6-5	TRBJ1-3	NA	CASSRGISSGNTIYF	TGTGCCAGCAGTCGGGGGATCTCCTCTGGAAACACCATATATTTT
TRBD1	TRBV19	TRBJ1-1	NA	CASTPGTGRTEAFF	TGTGCCAGTACCCCCGGGACAGGGCGGACTGAAGCTTTCTTT
TRBD1	TRBV11-2	TRBJ1-1	NA	CASSQNGQAHRAFF	TGTGCCAGCAGCCAGAACGGACAGGCCCATCGAGCTTTCTTT
NA	TRBV6-7	TRBJ1-1	NA	CARTRESDDFLTEAFF	TGTGCCAGAACCCGGGAGTCTGACGATTTTTTAACTGAAGCTTTCTTT
TRBD1	TRBV7-9	TRBJ2-3	NA	CASSLAGQGADTQYF	TGTGCCAGCAGCTTAGCCGGACAGGGGGCAGATACGCAGTATTTT
NA	TRBV28	TRBJ1-6	NA	CASSLSGSPRSPLHF	TGTGCCAGCAGTTTGTCCGGGTCCCCTCGGTCACCCCTCCACTTT
TRBD2	TRBV13	TRBJ2-2	NA	CASSFPTSGGNTGELFF	TGTGCCAGCAGCTTTCCGACTAGCGGGGGGAACACCGGGGAGCTGTTTTTT
TRBD2	TRBV6-5	TRBJ2-5	NA	CASSLSGGVQTQYF	TGTGCCAGCAGTCTTAGCGGGGGGGTCCAGACCCAGTACTTC
NA	TRBV10-2	TRBJ1-5	NA	CASSASGSRNQPQHF	TGCGCCAGCAGTGCCTCAGGGTCACGCAATCAGCCCCAGCATTTT
NA	TRBV2	TRBJ1-1	NA	CASVERVEAFF	TGTGCCAGCGTTGAGAGGGTTGAAGCTTTCTTT
TRBD1	TRBV28	TRBJ2-7	NA	CASSPLGQPYEQYF	TGTGCCAGCAGTCCGTTGGGACAGCCCTACGAGCAGTACTTC
NA	TRBV10-3	TRBJ2-3	NA	CAISAATWRASSTDTQYF	TGTGCCATCAGCGCTGCGACTTGGCGGGCCTCTAGCACAGATACGCAGTATTTT
TRBD1	TRBV7-8	TRBJ2-5	NA	CASSFDREKTQYF	TGTGCCAGCAGTTTTGACAGGGAGAAGACCCAGTACTTC
NA	TRBV5-1	TRBJ1-1	NA	CASSGSGYTEAFF	TGCGCCAGCAGCGGATCAGGGTACACTGAAGCTTTCTTT
NA	TRBV6-5	TRBJ1-5	NA	CASSAQGSNQPQHF	TGTGCCAGCTCAGCTCAGGGGAGCAATCAGCCCCAGCATTTT
NA	TRBV12-3/TRBV12-4	TRBJ2-2	NA	CASSGIGGELFF	TGTGCCAGCAGCGGGATCGGCGGGGAGCTGTTTTTT
NA	TRBV5-1	TRBJ1-3	NA	CASSLDQGNTIYF	TGCGCCAGCAGCTTGGACCAGGGAAACACCATATATTTT
TRBD1	TRBV7-8	TRBJ1-2	once	CASSLGGQTNYGYTF	TGTGCCAGCAGCCTAGGGGGACAGACTAACTATGGCTACACCTTC
TRBD1	TRBV13	TRBJ1-4	NA	CASSRHEDREEKLFF	TGTGCCAGCAGCCGACACGAGGACAGGGAGGAAAAACTGTTTTTT
TRBD2	TRBV11-3	TRBJ2-2	NA	CASSLAGANTGELFF	TGTGCCAGCAGCTTGGCGGGAGCGAACACCGGGGAGCTGTTTTTT
TRBD1	TRBV6-5	TRBJ1-2	NA	CASSREGAFNYGYTF	TGTGCCAGCAGCCGAGAGGGGGCCTTTAACTATGGCTACACCTTC
TRBD1	TRBV18	TRBJ1-5	NA	CASSPPGQYNQPQHF	TGTGCCAGCTCACCACCGGGACAGTACAATCAGCCCCAGCATTTT
NA	TRBV5-4	TRBJ1-6	few	CASSLFGQLNSPLHF	TGTGCCAGCAGCTTGTTCGGACAGCTTAATTCACCCCTCCACTTT
NA	TRBV18	TRBJ1-3	NA	CASSPVRDPAGNTIYF	TGTGCCAGCTCACCAGTCCGGGATCCGGCTGGAAACACCATATATTTT
NA	TRBV7-9	TRBJ1-4	few	CASSSPGRGNEKLFF	TGTGCCAGCAGCTCACCGGGACGGGGGAATGAAAAACTGTTTTTT
NA	TRBV9	TRBJ1-4	NA	CASSSSPRGSSEKLFF	TGTGCCAGCAGCTCCTCACCCAGGGGATCCAGTGAAAAACTGTTTTTT
NA	TRBV6-2/TRBV6-3	TRBJ2-7	NA	CASSYGRGSHEQYF	TGTGCCAGCAGTTACGGTCGGGGTTCGCACGAGCAGTACTTC
NA	TRBV6-1	TRBJ1-2	NA	CASSEAQGLSGYGYTF	TGTGCCAGCAGTGAAGCCCAAGGTTTGTCGGGCTATGGCTACACCTTC
NA	TRBV2	TRBJ1-2	NA	CASSESRVGGYTF	TGTGCCAGCAGTGAAAGCAGGGTCGGTGGCTACACCTTC
TRBD1	TRBV24-1	TRBJ2-2	NA	CATRAPGQGAEAGELFF	TGTGCCACCAGGGCACCGGGACAGGGGGCTGAAGCCGGGGAGCTGTTTTTT
TRBD1	TRBV27	TRBJ1-2	NA	CASSYARDRVNYGYTF	TGTGCCAGCAGTTACGCCCGGGACAGGGTTAACTATGGCTACACCTTC
TRBD1	TRBV3-1/TRBV3-2	TRBJ1-6	NA	CASSQGQGNSPLHF	TGTGCCAGCAGCCAAGGACAGGGGAATTCACCCCTCCACTTT
NA	TRBV6-6	TRBJ1-1	NA	CASSYSHQGTEAFF	TGTGCCAGCAGTTATTCACATCAGGGTACTGAAGCTTTCTTT
NA	TRBV5-5	TRBJ1-5	few	CASSLYGGGSNQPQHF	TGTGCCAGCAGCTTGTATGGAGGAGGGAGCAATCAGCCCCAGCATTTT
NA	TRBV7-7	TRBJ1-4	NA	CASSLQGGVNEKLFF	TGTGCCAGCAGCTTACAAGGCGGGGTTAATGAAAAACTGTTTTTT
TRBD1	TRBV6-2/TRBV6-3	TRBJ1-5	NA	CASSHGQGINQPQHF	TGTGCCAGCAGTCATGGACAGGGGATAAATCAGCCCCAGCATTTT
NA	TRBV9	TRBJ1-3	once	CASSNRPRGSGNTIYF	TGTGCCAGCAGCAACCGACCCAGGGGTTCTGGAAACACCATATATTTT
NA	TRBV18	TRBJ2-3	NA	CASSLPTRGTDTQYF	TGTGCCAGCTCACTCCCGACCAGGGGCACAGATACGCAGTATTTT